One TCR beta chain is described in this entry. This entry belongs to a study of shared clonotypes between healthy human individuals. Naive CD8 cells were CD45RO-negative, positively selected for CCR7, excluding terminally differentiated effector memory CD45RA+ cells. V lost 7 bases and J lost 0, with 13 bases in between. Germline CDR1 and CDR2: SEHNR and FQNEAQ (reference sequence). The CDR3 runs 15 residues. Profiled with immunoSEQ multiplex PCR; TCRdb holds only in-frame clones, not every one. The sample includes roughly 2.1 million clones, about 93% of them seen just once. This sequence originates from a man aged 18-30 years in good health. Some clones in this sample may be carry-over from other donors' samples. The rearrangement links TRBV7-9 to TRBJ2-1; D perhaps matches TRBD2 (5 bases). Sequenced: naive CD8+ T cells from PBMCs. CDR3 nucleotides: TGTGCCAGCACCGATAGCGAAAGCTCCTACAATGAGCAGTTCTTC. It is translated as CASTDSESSYNEQFF.